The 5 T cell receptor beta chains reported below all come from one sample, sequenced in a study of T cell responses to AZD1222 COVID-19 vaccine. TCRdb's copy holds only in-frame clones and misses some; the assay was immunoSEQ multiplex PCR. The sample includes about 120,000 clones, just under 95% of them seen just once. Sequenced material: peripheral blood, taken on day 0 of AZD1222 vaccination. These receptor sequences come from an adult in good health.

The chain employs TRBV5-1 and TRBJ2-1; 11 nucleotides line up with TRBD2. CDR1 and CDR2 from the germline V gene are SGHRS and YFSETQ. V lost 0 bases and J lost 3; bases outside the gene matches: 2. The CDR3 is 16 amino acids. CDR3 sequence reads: CASSLDGTSGYNEQFF. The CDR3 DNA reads TGCGCCAGCAGCTTGGACGGGACTAGCGGCTACAATGAGCAGTTCTTC.

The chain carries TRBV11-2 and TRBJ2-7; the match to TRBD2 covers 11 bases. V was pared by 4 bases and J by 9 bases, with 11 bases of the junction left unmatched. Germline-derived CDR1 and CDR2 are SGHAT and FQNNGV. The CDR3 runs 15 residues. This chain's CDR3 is CASSSPGLAGGGQYF. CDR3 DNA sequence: TGTGCCAGCAGCTCCCCCGGCCTAGCGGGGGGAGGGCAGTACTTC.

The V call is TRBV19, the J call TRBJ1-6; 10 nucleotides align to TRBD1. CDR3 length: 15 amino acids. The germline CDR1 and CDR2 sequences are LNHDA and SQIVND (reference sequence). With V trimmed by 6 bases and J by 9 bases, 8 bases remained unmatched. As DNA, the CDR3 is TGTGCCAGTAGACCACCAGGGACAGGGGCTTCACCCCTCCACTTT. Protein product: CASRPPGTGASPLHF.

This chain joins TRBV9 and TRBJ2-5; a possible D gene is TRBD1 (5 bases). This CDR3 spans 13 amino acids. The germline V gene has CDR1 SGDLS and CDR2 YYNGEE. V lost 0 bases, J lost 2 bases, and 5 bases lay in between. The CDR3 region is CASSVDRQETQYF. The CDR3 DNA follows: TGTGCCAGCAGCGTAGACAGGCAAGAGACCCAGTACTTC.

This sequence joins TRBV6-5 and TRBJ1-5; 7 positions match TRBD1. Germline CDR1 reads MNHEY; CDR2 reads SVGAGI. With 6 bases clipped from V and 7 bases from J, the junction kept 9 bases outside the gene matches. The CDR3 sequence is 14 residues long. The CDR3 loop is CASSVQGRGQPQHF. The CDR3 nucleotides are TGTGCCAGCAGCGTACAGGGGCGGGGGCAGCCCCAGCATTTT.